These 32 T cell receptor beta chains originate from one sample sequenced in a study of T-cell memory formation after mild COVID-19 (dated by TCRdb to about 2021). The library came from 5' RACE. TCRdb shows the sequencer as Illumina NovaSeq 6000. TCRdb reworked the public reads: Q25 trimming with fastp, MiXCR clone assembly, productive beta chains retained. For every CDR3 protein sequence, its rows merge into one entry that carries the most common genes and DNA. In all, the sample holds around 110,000 distinct CDR3 sequences, and around 15% of those were seen once. Clones ranked in the top ten supply more than 25% of the sample. The sequencing sample was made of PBMCs or a T cell subset sorted from them (not recorded which). Receptors were obtained from an adult woman who had mild COVID-19 (a few samples of this study predate the infection). The sample titles of this study are shuffled in the database, so cell type and time point are left out; the donor was told from shared clones.

This clonotype was counted ten times or more. The V and J genes are TRBV7-8 and TRBJ2-3, with D possibly matching TRBD1 (6 bases). This CDR3 is 13 amino acids long. With 2 bases removed from V and 5 bases from J, the gap between germline ends came to 8 bases. Germline V gene lookup returns CDR1 SGHVS and CDR2 FQNEAQ. In nucleotides, the CDR3 is TGTGCCAGCAGCTTACAAGGGGGAGATACGCAGTATTTT. Its protein is CASSLQGGDTQYF.

V and J are TRBV19 and TRBJ2-1; perhaps TRBD1 as D (5 bases). Trimming stripped 0 bases from V and 5 bases from J, with 14 bases between. Germline V lookup: CDR1 LNHDA, CDR2 SQIVND (reference sequence). The CDR3 has 16 residues. CDR3 region: CASSIDHTGPNNEQFF. The CDR3 DNA follows: TGTGCCAGTAGTATAGATCACACAGGACCTAACAATGAGCAGTTCTTC.

The rearrangement links TRBV7-3 to TRBJ2-1; no definite D call. This CDR3 comprises 15 residues. V lost 2 bases and J lost 6, with 14 bases in between. Germline V CDR1 and CDR2: SGHTA, FQGTGA. CDR3 nucleotide sequence: TGTGCCAGCAGCTTATATCTAGTGCCCAGCAATGAGCAGTTCTTC. Protein sequence: CASSLYLVPSNEQFF. The complete variable domain, with remaining parts taken from reference TRBV7-3 and TRBJ2-1, reads GAGVSQTPSNKVTEKGKYVELRCDPISGHTALYWYRQSLGQGPEFLIYFQGTGAADDSGLPNDRFFAVRPEGSVSTLKIQRTERGDSAVYLCASSLYLVPSNEQFFGPGTRLTVL.

The chain recombines TRBV15 with TRBJ1-5; no clear D. There are 16 residues in the CDR3. Per the germline V gene, CDR1 is LNHNV and CDR2 is YYDKDF (reference sequence). Deletions cut 0 bases from V and 5 bases from J, with 14 bases between. The CDR3 loop is CATSREDAFSHQPQHF. The CDR3 DNA is TGTGCCACCAGCAGAGAGGATGCGTTTAGTCATCAGCCCCAGCATTTT.

This chain connects TRBV6-1 to TRBJ2-7; D is perhaps TRBD1 or TRBD2 (5 bases each). Germline CDR1 is MNHNS and CDR2 is SASEGT. This CDR3 region has 14 residues. Trimming removed 8 bases at V and 1 base at J, with 15 bases between. The CDR3 here is CASGGPLESYEQYF. The CDR3 DNA follows: TGTGCCAGCGGGGGACCGCTGGAATCCTACGAGCAGTACTTC.

This clonotype was found a few times. The chain employs TRBV9 and TRBJ2-3, with 8 nucleotides matching TRBD1. The CDR3 sequence is 16 residues long. Germline CDR1 is SGDLS and CDR2 is YYNGEE. V was pared by 0 bases and J by 3 bases, with 6 bases of the junction left unmatched. CDR3 residues: CASSVGDTGGTDTQYF. CDR3 DNA: TGTGCCAGCAGCGTAGGTGACACAGGGGGTACAGATACGCAGTATTTT.

This clonotype was seen a few times. V is TRBV6-5 and J is TRBJ2-7; 8 bases agree with TRBD2. Germline-derived CDR1 and CDR2 are MNHEY and SVGAGI. Trimming removed 0 bases from V and 6 bases from J; junction bases left unmatched: 7. This CDR3 is built from 15 residues. DNA for the CDR3: TGTGCCAGCAGTTACTCGATGTCGGGAGGGGCCGAGCAGTACTTC. Encoded protein: CASSYSMSGGAEQYF.

This clonotype was observed a handful of times. The genes are TRBV7-8 and TRBJ2-2, with 11 positions matching TRBD1. After removal of 4 bases from V and 5 bases from J, the junction contained 6 bases not matched to a gene. This CDR3 contains 16 residues. Germline loops: CDR1 SGHVS, CDR2 FQNEAQ. As DNA, the CDR3 is TGTGCCAGCAGCTACGAGGACAGGGGGCCGACCGGGGAGCTGTTTTTT. Translating gives CASSYEDRGPTGELFF.

This clonotype was seen a few times. V gene TRBV7-8 combines with J gene TRBJ2-5; D is possibly TRBD2 (6 bases). The CDR3 sequence is 15 residues long. V lost 1 base, J lost 5 bases, and 14 bases lay in between. Germline CDR1 and CDR2: SGHVS and FQNEAQ. The CDR3 loop reads CASSLVGGVGETQYF. The DNA for the CDR3 is TGTGCCAGCAGCTTAGTGGGGGGAGTAGGGGAGACCCAGTACTTC.

This clonotype was counted only a few times. V usage is TRBV19 and J usage is TRBJ2-7, with 9 positions matching TRBD1. Germline CDR1 LNHDA, CDR2 SQIVND (reference sequence). The CDR3 is made up of 15 amino acids. V was clipped by 2 bases and J by 2 bases; unmatched bases: 4. The CDR3 DNA reads TGTGCCAGTAGTATAATGCGGGACAGGGCCTACGAGCAGTACTTC. Translation: CASSIMRDRAYEQYF. Full variable domain (outside the CDR3, taken from reference TRBV19 and TRBJ2-7): DGGITQSPKYLFRKEGQNVTLSCEQNLNHDAMYWYRQDPGQGLRLIYYSQIVNDFQKGDIAEGYSVSREKKESFPLTVTSAQKNPTAFYLCASSIMRDRAYEQYFGPGTRLTVT.

This clonotype was recorded a few times. The chain carries TRBV20-1 and TRBJ2-1, with a tentative D call TRBD1 (6 bases). Germline V gene data show CDR1 as DFQATT and CDR2 as SNEGSKA (reference sequence). Trimming took 3 bases from V and 5 from J, leaving 11 bases between them. This CDR3 spans 13 amino acids. As DNA, the CDR3 is TGCAGTGCTAGGTCAGGGGCTCACAATGAGCAGTTCTTC. It encodes CSARSGAHNEQFF.

The chain recombines TRBV2 with TRBJ1-2, with D hard to call. The germline gives CDR1 SNHLY, CDR2 FYNNEI. There are 11 residues in the CDR3. Deletions cut 7 bases from V and 4 bases from J, with 7 bases between. The CDR3 spells CASMGSYGYTF. The CDR3 DNA sequence: TGTGCCAGCATGGGGAGCTATGGCTACACCTTC.

The chain has TRBV15 and TRBJ2-7; 7 bases agree with TRBD1. The CDR3 is made up of 14 amino acids. CDR1 is LNHNV, CDR2 YYDKDF, per germline (reference sequence). Trimming removed 4 bases from V and 5 bases from J; junction bases left unmatched: 8. CDR3 residues: CATSTDRVDHEQYF. CDR3 in DNA: TGTGCCACCAGCACAGACAGGGTTGATCACGAGCAGTACTTC.

This clonotype turned up a few times. J is TRBJ1-2 and V is TRBV6-5; 7 bases are a match to TRBD1. CDR1 is MNHEY, CDR2 SVGAGI, per germline. The CDR3 is 14 amino acids. V dropped 1 base and J dropped 1; count of bases not matched to a gene: 0. The CDR3 DNA reads as TGTGCCAGCAGTTACTACAGGGGTAACTATGGCTACACCTTC. Translating it yields CASSYYRGNYGYTF.

This clonotype was found a few times. The chain is built from TRBV7-3 and TRBJ2-3; 9 bases line up with TRBD2. V trimming: 0 bases; J trimming: 2 bases; junction bases outside the gene matches: 9. Germline V gene sequence: CDR1 SGHTA, CDR2 FQGTGA. This CDR3 has 18 amino acids. The CDR3 here is CASSLTLEAGGLTDTQYF. Here the CDR3 DNA reads TGTGCCAGCAGCTTAACGCTTGAAGCGGGGGGCCTCACAGATACGCAGTATTTT. Full variable domain (missing parts from reference TRBV7-3 and TRBJ2-3): GAGVSQTPSNKVTEKGKYVELRCDPISGHTALYWYRQSLGQGPEFLIYFQGTGAADDSGLPNDRFFAVRPEGSVSTLKIQRTERGDSAVYLCASSLTLEAGGLTDTQYFGPGTRLTVL.

This chain uses TRBV9 with TRBJ1-5; D unclear. The V end lost 0 bases, the J end lost 7 bases, and 11 bases lay between the germline ends. Germline loops: CDR1 SGDLS, CDR2 YYNGEE. The length of the CDR3 is 14 residues. The CDR3 sequence: CASSVVWVGQPQHF. The DNA of the CDR3 is TGTGCCAGCAGCGTAGTTTGGGTTGGCCAGCCCCAGCATTTT.

The rearrangement uses TRBV25-1 and TRBJ2-7; D gene ambiguous. The CDR3 spans 13 residues. Germline V gene sequence: CDR1 MGHDK, CDR2 SYGVNS. The germline V and J ends were trimmed by 4 bases and 1 base, with 8 bases remaining between them. CDR3 region: CASSGPPSYEQYF. The CDR3 DNA reads as TGTGCCAGCAGTGGGCCGCCGTCCTACGAGCAGTACTTC.

A few counts support this clonotype. This sequence joins TRBV12-3 or TRBV12-4 and TRBJ1-5; D not resolved. The length of the CDR3 is 13 residues. With 6 bases removed from V and 6 bases from J, the gap between germline ends came to 12 bases. For the CDR3, the DNA is TGTGCCAGCAGCCAGGATTGGAGTCAGCCCCAGCATTTT. Protein sequence: CASSQDWSQPQHF.

This clonotype was observed a handful of times. The V call is TRBV7-9, the J call TRBJ2-7; D not certain. The CDR3 sequence is 13 residues long. CDR1 and CDR2 (germline): SEHNR, FQNEAQ (reference sequence). V was cut by 1 base and J by 3 bases, with 7 bases left in between. The CDR3 region has the DNA TGTGCCAGCAGCTTAGTAGGAATCTACGAGCAGTACTTC. This translates into CASSLVGIYEQYF.

The V and J genes are TRBV20-1 and TRBJ2-7; D is unclear. Germline loops: CDR1 DFQATT, CDR2 SNEGSKA (reference sequence). The CDR3 extends over 13 amino acids. V lost 5 bases, J lost 1 base, and 12 bases lay in between. The CDR3 region has the DNA TGCAGTGCTTGGAAAGGGTCTTCCTACGAGCAGTACTTC. It encodes CSAWKGSSYEQYF.

This clonotype was seen a handful of times. The chain has TRBV6-1 and TRBJ1-3; D remains ambiguous. Trimming cost V 5 bases and J 0 bases, with 14 bases left between them. The CDR3 spans 16 residues. In germline, CDR1 is MNHNS, CDR2 SASEGT. This CDR3 is CASSPGSAISGNTIYF. CDR3 bases: TGTGCCAGCAGTCCAGGATCGGCTATCTCTGGAAACACCATATATTTT.

This clonotype has a count of ten or more. The chain uses TRBV4-1 and TRBJ1-5; D possibly corresponds to TRBD1 (5 bases). Germline V gene data show CDR1 as MGHRA and CDR2 as YSYEKL. This CDR3 spans 16 amino acids. V shed 5 bases and J shed 0 bases, with 14 bases lying between them. The CDR3 nucleotides are TGCGCCAGCAGCAACCATAGGGGCGGTAGCAATCAGCCCCAGCATTTT. Residues: CASSNHRGGSNQPQHF.

This chain uses TRBV20-1 with TRBJ2-3, with D possibly being TRBD2 (5 bases). Trimming left V 5 bases short and J 4 bases short, with 16 bases between. The length of the CDR3 is 14 residues. Germline assignment: CDR1 DFQATT and CDR2 SNEGSKA (reference sequence). Written as DNA, the CDR3 is TGCAGTGCTCCCGACCTCACAGCGGCAGATACGCAGTATTTT. Amino acid sequence: CSAPDLTAADTQYF.

The chain has TRBV7-2 and TRBJ2-7; unclear D gene. Germline-derived CDR1 and CDR2 are SGHTA and FQGNSA. The CDR3 has 15 amino acids. Trimming stripped 2 bases from V and 5 bases from J, with 16 bases between. Here the CDR3 DNA reads TGTGCCAGCAGCTTAAATGGGCAATGGGGTAACGAGCAGTACTTC. Translated, it gives CASSLNGQWGNEQYF.

The chain recombines TRBV27 with TRBJ2-1; D is unclear. Per the germline V gene, CDR1 is MNHEY and CDR2 is SMNVEV (reference sequence). This CDR3 comprises 13 residues. Deletions cut 5 bases from V and 5 bases from J, with 10 bases between. CDR3 residues: CASSPQHHNEQFF. The CDR3 nucleotides read TGTGCCAGCAGTCCCCAGCATCACAATGAGCAGTTCTTC.

This clonotype has only a few counts. This chain links TRBV9 with TRBJ1-1; 9 bases line up with TRBD1. Germline trimming cut 0 bases from V and 4 bases from J; bases unmatched to any gene: 4. The CDR3 is 15 amino acids. Germline CDR1 is SGDLS and CDR2 is YYNGEE. CDR3 nucleotides: TGTGCCAGCAGCGTAGACGACAGGGGGGGCACTGAAGCTTTCTTT. Translated, it gives CASSVDDRGGTEAFF.

This CDR3 reads CASSFRGLVGSYNSPLHF. Written as DNA, the CDR3 is TGTGCCAGCAGCTTCAGGGGGTTAGTTGGGTCCTATAATTCACCCCTCCACTTT. This rearrangement joins TRBV5-4 to TRBJ1-6; 7 bases are a match to TRBD1. Per germline, CDR1 SGHNT and CDR2 YYREEE (reference sequence). The junction had 9 bases not matched to a gene; V was cut back by 2 bases and J by 1 base. The CDR3 covers 18 residues.

The genes are TRBV5-1 and TRBJ2-5, with D perhaps TRBD1 or TRBD2 (5 bases each). Trimming shortened V by 1 base and J by 1 base, and 8 bases separated the two germline ends. The CDR3 is 14 residues long. Germline V lookup: CDR1 SGHRS, CDR2 YFSETQ. The CDR3 coding sequence is TGCGCCAGCAGCTTGATGGGGGTCCAAGAGACCCAGTACTTC. Translation: CASSLMGVQETQYF.

This clonotype was seen only a few times. V and J are TRBV12-3 or TRBV12-4 and TRBJ1-2; D is ambiguous. The CDR3 consists of 11 residues. V was pared by 8 bases and J by 9 bases, with 13 bases between. The CDR3 loop reads CASGPGVSYTF. CDR3 in DNA: TGTGCCAGCGGTCCCGGAGTGAGCTACACCTTC.

There are a few counts of this clonotype. The chain is built from TRBV7-6 and TRBJ2-1, with D perhaps TRBD2 (6 bases). The V end lost 1 base, the J end lost 2 bases, and 21 bases lay between the germline ends. Germline V gene lookup returns CDR1 SGHVS and CDR2 FNYEAQ. The CDR3 has 19 amino acids. CDR3 nucleotide sequence: TGTGCCAGCAGCTTAGAAGTCCTTGAACTAGCCTCGACCTACAATGAGCAGTTCTTC. Its protein product is CASSLEVLELASTYNEQFF.

This clonotype has just a few counts. The chain employs TRBV9 and TRBJ2-3; 7 bases fit TRBD1. J lost 5 bases, V lost 0 bases, and 6 bases had no gene match. The CDR3 spans 15 residues. Germline loops: CDR1 SGDLS, CDR2 YYNGEE. CDR3 loop: CASSVEGGGEDTQYF. As DNA, the CDR3 is TGTGCCAGCAGCGTAGAAGGGGGCGGAGAAGATACGCAGTATTTT.

This clonotype was seen a handful of times. V is TRBV6-2 or TRBV6-3 and J is TRBJ1-1, with unresolved D. The V end was cut by 10 bases, the J end by 1 base, with 16 bases between. The length of the CDR3 is 14 residues. From germline, CDR1 is MNHEY and CDR2 SVGEGT. This chain's CDR3 is CATEQWWGNTEAFF. For the CDR3, the DNA is TGTGCCACCGAACAGTGGTGGGGGAACACTGAAGCTTTCTTT.